The 11 T cell receptor beta chains reported below all come from one sample, sequenced in a study of blood T cell repertoires in COVID-19. Measured with immunoSEQ multiplex PCR; TCRdb has only the in-frame clones, and not every one. The table lists under 250,000 clones, under 85% of them singletons, with about 2% in the top ten. The sequenced material came from peripheral blood. Every receptor here comes from a man younger than 45 who had recovered from COVID-19.

As DNA, the CDR3 is TGCAGTGCCCTTAAAGAGACCCAGTACTTC. Translation gives CSALKETQYF. The chain is built from TRBV20-1 and TRBJ2-5; D is undetermined. Between the trimmed V and J ends, which lost 6 bases and 3 bases, there was a span of 5 bases. The CDR3 covers 10 residues. Germline loops: CDR1 DFQATT, CDR2 SNEGSKA (reference sequence).

This clone is categorized as medium-sized (0.01 to 0.1%). This chain connects TRBV6-1 to TRBJ2-5; 9 bases fit TRBD2. This CDR3 region has 15 residues. V shed 0 bases, J shed 2 bases, and the junction held 1 base outside the gene matches. Germline V gene data show CDR1 as MNHNS and CDR2 as SASEGT. This CDR3 is CASSEAAGGQETQYF. The CDR3 region has the DNA TGTGCCAGCAGTGAAGCGGCGGGGGGGCAAGAGACCCAGTACTTC.

This chain links TRBV6-1 with TRBJ1-2, with D perhaps matching TRBD1 (6 bases). CDR3 length: 17 amino acids. Trimming took off 1 base at V and 2 bases at J, with 17 bases between the two ends. The germline V gene encodes CDR1 MNHNS and CDR2 SASEGT. The CDR3 loop reads CASSEGGGRFRNYGYTF. The CDR3 DNA follows: TGTGCCAGCAGTGAAGGGGGGGGCCGTTTCAGGAACTATGGCTACACCTTC.

The chain employs TRBV7-3 and TRBJ2-7, with 8 bases lining up with TRBD1. V lost 5 bases, J lost 2 bases, and 14 bases stayed unmatched. The germline V gene has CDR1 SGHTA and CDR2 FQGTGA. This CDR3 is built from 17 residues. This CDR3 is CASSRDRLQTCTYEQYF. CDR3 DNA: TGTGCCAGCAGCCGGGACAGGCTTCAGACCTGTACCTACGAGCAGTACTTC.

The chain links TRBV5-1 to TRBJ2-1, with 7 bases that match TRBD2. Germline V gene lookup returns CDR1 SGHRS and CDR2 YFSETQ. This CDR3 has 17 amino acids. With V trimmed by 1 base and J by 3 bases, 10 bases remained unmatched. DNA of the CDR3: TGCGCCAGCAGCTTGACCGTTGGCGGGGGACGCTACAATGAGCAGTTCTTC. Its translation: CASSLTVGGGRYNEQFF.

This chain connects TRBV6-1 to TRBJ1-4; possibly TRBD1 for D (6 bases). V shed 3 bases and J shed 12 bases, with 14 bases lying between them. The CDR3 has 13 amino acids. The germline V gene has CDR1 MNHNS and CDR2 SASEGT. For the CDR3, the DNA is TGTGCCAGCAGTGACCGGGGAGAGGGGGAACTGTTTTTT. Translation: CASSDRGEGELFF.

This clone has just one count. V is TRBV12-3 or TRBV12-4 and J is TRBJ1-2, with a tentative D call TRBD1 (6 bases). CDR3 length equals 12 residues. V was cut by 6 bases and J by 8 bases, with 13 bases left in between. CDR3 sequence reads: CASSLNRDGYTF. In nucleotides, the CDR3 is TGTGCCAGCAGCCTCAACAGGGACGGCTACACCTTC.

CDR3 amino acids: CASSVGHQDTEAFF. CDR3 DNA sequence: TGTGCCAGCAGCGTGGGACACCAGGACACTGAAGCTTTCTTT. The V call is TRBV9, the J call TRBJ1-1; a weak D match, TRBD1 (6 bases). Germline values: CDR1 SGDLS, CDR2 YYNGEE. Trimming cost V 2 bases and J 3 bases, with 11 bases left between them. CDR3 length: 14 residues.

The rearrangement uses TRBV25-1 and TRBJ1-2; 7 positions match TRBD1. CDR1 and CDR2 (germline): MGHDK, SYGVNS. With V trimmed by 2 bases and J by 1 base, 4 bases remained unmatched. This CDR3 region has 15 residues. CDR3 protein: CASSEGGTVNYGYTF. The CDR3 DNA reads as TGTGCCAGCAGTGAAGGGGGGACAGTTAACTATGGCTACACCTTC.

The chain combines TRBV6-6 with TRBJ2-3; 14 bases agree with TRBD2. From germline, CDR1 is MNHNY and CDR2 SVGAGI (reference sequence). The V gene end was trimmed by 7 bases and the J gene end by 1 base; junction bases not matched to a gene: 16. This CDR3 has 20 amino acids. The CDR3 sequence: CASTRVTGLAGAPGTDTQYF. The DNA for the CDR3 is TGTGCCAGCACTCGAGTTACGGGACTAGCGGGGGCCCCGGGCACAGATACGCAGTATTTT.

The chain recombines TRBV10-2 with TRBJ2-7, with a weak D call TRBD1 (5 bases). V was pared by 2 bases and J by 6 bases, with 5 bases between. The CDR3 contains 11 residues. The germline gives CDR1 WSHSY, CDR2 SAAADI. Here the CDR3 reads CASSEGAEQYV. The CDR3 DNA reads as TGCGCCAGCAGTGAGGGGGCCGAGCAGTACGTC.